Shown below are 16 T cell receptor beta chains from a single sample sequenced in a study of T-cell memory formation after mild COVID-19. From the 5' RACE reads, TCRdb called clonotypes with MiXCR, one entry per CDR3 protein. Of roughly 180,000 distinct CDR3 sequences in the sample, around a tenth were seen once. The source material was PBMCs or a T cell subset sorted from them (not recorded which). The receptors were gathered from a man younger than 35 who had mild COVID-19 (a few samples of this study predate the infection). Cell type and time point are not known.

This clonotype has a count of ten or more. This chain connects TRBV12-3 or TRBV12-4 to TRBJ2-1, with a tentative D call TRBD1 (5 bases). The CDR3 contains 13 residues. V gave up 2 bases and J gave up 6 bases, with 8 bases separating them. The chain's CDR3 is CASSLRQLNEQFF. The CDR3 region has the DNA TGTGCCAGCAGTTTACGACAGCTCAATGAGCAGTTCTTC.

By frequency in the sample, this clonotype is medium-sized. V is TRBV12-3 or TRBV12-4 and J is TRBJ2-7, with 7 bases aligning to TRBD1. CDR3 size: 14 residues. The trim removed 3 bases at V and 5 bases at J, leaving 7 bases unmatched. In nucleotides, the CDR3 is TGTGCCAGCAGTTTGGACAGGTACGGTCACGAGCAGTACGTC. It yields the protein CASSLDRYGHEQYV.

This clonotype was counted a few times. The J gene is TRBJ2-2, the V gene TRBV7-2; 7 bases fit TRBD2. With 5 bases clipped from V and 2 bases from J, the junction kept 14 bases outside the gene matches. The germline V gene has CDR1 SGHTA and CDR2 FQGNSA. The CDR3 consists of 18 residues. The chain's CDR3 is CASSGRVTFGSNTGELFF. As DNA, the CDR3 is TGTGCCAGCAGCGGGAGGGTCACCTTCGGATCTAACACCGGGGAGCTGTTTTTT. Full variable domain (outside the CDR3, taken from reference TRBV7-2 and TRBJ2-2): GAGVSQSPSNKVTEKGKDVELRCDPISGHTALYWYRQSLGQGLEFLIYFQGNSAPDKSGLPSDRFSAERTGGSVSTLTIQRTQQEDSAVYLCASSGRVTFGSNTGELFFGEGSRLTVL.

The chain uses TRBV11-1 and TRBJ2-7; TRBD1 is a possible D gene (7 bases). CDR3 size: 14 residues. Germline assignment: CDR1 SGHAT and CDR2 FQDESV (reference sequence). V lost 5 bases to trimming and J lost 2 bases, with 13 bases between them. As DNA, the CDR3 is TGTGCCAGCAGCCGGAGGGGGACAGCCTACGAGCAGTACGTC. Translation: CASSRRGTAYEQYV.

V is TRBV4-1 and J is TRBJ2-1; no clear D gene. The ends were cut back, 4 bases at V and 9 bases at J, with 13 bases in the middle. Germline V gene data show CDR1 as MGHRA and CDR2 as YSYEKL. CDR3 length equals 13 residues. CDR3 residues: CASSPAVWGEQFF. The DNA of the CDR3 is TGCGCCAGCAGCCCCGCGGTCTGGGGTGAGCAGTTCTTC.

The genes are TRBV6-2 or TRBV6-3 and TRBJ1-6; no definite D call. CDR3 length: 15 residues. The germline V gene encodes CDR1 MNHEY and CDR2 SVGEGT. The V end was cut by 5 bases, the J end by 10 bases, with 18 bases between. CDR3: CASSIRAREGSPLHF. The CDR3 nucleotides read TGTGCCAGCAGTATTCGCGCCCGGGAAGGATCACCCCTCCACTTT.

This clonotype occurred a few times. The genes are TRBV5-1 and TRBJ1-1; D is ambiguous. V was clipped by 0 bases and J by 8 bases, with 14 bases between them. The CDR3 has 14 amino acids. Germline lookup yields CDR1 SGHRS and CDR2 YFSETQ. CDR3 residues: CASSLAAGGLEAFF. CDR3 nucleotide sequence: TGCGCCAGCAGCTTGGCGGCAGGAGGATTGGAAGCTTTCTTT.

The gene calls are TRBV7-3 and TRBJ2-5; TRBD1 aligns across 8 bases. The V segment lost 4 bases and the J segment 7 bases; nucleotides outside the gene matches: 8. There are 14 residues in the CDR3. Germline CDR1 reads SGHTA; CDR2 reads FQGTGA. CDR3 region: CASSSGTGPGTQYF. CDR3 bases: TGTGCCAGCAGCTCTGGGACAGGTCCCGGGACCCAGTACTTC.

CDR3 coding DNA: TGCGCCAGCAGCTCCTTCGGGGAAGAGACCCAGTACTTC. Protein: CASSSFGEETQYF. The J gene is TRBJ2-5, the V gene TRBV5-1; perhaps TRBD2 as D (5 bases). Trimming cost V 3 bases and J 3 bases, with 9 bases left between them. From germline, CDR1 is SGHRS and CDR2 YFSETQ. CDR3 size: 13 residues. Based on the CDR3 plus reference TRBV5-1 and TRBJ2-5, the full variable domain is KAGVTQTPRYLIKTRGQQVTLSCSPISGHRSVSWYQQTPGQGLQFLFEYFSETQRNKGNFPGRFSGRQFSNSRSEMNVSTLELGDSALYLCASSSFGEETQYFGPGTRLLVL.

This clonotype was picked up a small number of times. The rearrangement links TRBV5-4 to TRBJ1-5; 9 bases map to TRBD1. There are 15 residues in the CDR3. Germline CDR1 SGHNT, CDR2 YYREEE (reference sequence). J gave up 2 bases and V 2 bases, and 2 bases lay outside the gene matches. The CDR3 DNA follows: TGTGCCAGCAGCTTACAGGGGGCTGGCAATCAGCCCCAGCATTTT. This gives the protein CASSLQGAGNQPQHF.

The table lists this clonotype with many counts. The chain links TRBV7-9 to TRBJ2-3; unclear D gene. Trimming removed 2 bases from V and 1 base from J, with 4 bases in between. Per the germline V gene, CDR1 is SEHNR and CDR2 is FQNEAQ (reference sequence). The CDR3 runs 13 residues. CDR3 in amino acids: CASSLLRTDTQYF. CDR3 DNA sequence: TGTGCCAGCAGCTTATTGCGCACAGATACGCAGTATTTT. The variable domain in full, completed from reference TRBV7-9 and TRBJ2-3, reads DTGVSQNPRHKITKRGQNVTFRCDPISEHNRLYWYRQTLGQGPEFLTYFQNEAQLEKSRLLSDRFSAERPKGSFSTLEIQRTEQGDSAMYLCASSLLRTDTQYFGPGTRLTVL.

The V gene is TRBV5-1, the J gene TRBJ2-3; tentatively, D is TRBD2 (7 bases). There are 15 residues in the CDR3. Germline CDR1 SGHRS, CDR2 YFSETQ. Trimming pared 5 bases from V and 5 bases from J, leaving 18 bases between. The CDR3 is CASSFVGGGGDTQYF. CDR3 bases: TGCGCCAGCAGTTTTGTCGGAGGGGGGGGAGATACGCAGTATTTT. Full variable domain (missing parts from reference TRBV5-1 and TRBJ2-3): KAGVTQTPRYLIKTRGQQVTLSCSPISGHRSVSWYQQTPGQGLQFLFEYFSETQRNKGNFPGRFSGRQFSNSRSEMNVSTLELGDSALYLCASSFVGGGGDTQYFGPGTRLTVL.

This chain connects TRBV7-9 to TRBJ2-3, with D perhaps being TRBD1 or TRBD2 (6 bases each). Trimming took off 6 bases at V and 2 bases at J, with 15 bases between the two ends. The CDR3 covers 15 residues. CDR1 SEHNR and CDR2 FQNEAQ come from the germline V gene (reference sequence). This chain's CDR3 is CASRKRGGTTDTQYF. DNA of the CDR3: TGTGCCAGCAGAAAACGAGGGGGGACCACAGATACGCAGTATTTT.

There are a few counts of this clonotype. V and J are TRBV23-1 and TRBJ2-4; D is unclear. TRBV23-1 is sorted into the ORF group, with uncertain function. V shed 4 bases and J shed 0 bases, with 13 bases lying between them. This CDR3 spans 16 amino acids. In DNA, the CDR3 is TGCGCCAGCAGTCGCGGATCGGACCTAGCCAAAAACATTCAGTACTTC. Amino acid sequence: CASSRGSDLAKNIQYF.

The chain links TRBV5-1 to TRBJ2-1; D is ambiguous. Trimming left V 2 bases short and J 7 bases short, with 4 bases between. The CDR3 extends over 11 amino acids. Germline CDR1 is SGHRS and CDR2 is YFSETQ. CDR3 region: CASSFLNEQFF. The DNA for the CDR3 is TGCGCCAGCAGCTTCCTGAATGAGCAGTTCTTC.

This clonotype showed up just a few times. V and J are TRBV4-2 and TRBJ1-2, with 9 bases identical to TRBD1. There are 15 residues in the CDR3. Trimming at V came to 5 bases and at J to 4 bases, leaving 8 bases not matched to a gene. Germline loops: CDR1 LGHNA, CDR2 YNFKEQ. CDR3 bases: TGTGCCAGCAGCTCGGCGGGACAGGGAACCTATGGCTACACCTTC. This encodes CASSSAGQGTYGYTF.